The next 18 T cell receptor beta chains were all read from a single sample in a study of CD8 T cells in Susac syndrome (dated by TCRdb to the late 2010s). The library was prepared using the immunoSEQ multiplex PCR assay. RNA was extracted with the RNeasy kit and about 0.45 to 1 ug was reverse transcribed using random hexamers. Starting from the raw public reads, TCRdb applied fastp trimming at Q25, assembled clones with MiXCR and retained in-frame beta chains. Rows are combined by CDR3 protein, so each entry shows the most common genes and DNA. This sample holds 70,000 to 100,000 distinct CDR3 sequences; around 93% were observed only once. The top ten constitute roughly 0.3% of the sample. Source material: CD8+ T cells from PBMCs. The receptors shown here come from a human donor in good health.

The chain recombines TRBV5-6 with TRBJ1-1; TRBD1 aligns across 9 bases. This CDR3 contains 14 residues. From germline, CDR1 is SGHDT and CDR2 YYEEEE. V shed 3 bases, J shed 5 bases, and the junction held 5 bases outside the gene matches. The CDR3 DNA follows: TGTGCCAGCAGCTACGACAGGGGGGAGACTGAAGCTTTCTTT. Translation gives CASSYDRGETEAFF.

The chain combines TRBV12-3 or TRBV12-4 with TRBJ1-1; D not resolved. The V end lost 5 bases, the J end lost 5 bases, and 9 bases lay between the germline ends. The CDR3 has 12 amino acids. For the CDR3, the DNA is TGTGCCAGCAGTGACCAAGGGACTGAAGCTTTCTTT. Residues: CASSDQGTEAFF.

The chain combines TRBV5-6 with TRBJ2-1, with D perhaps TRBD1 (5 bases). The CDR3 has 17 residues. The V end lost 4 bases, the J end lost 1 base, and 18 bases lay between the germline ends. Germline V gene lookup returns CDR1 SGHDT and CDR2 YYEEEE. Written as DNA, the CDR3 is TGTGCCAGCAGCCCGCCTGTGGGGCAGCCTTCCTACAATGAGCAGTTCTTC. Its protein product is CASSPPVGQPSYNEQFF.

This sequence joins TRBV23-1 and TRBJ1-3; D is unresolved. TRBV23-1 is an ORF, and what it does is uncertain. V gave up 5 bases and J gave up 6 bases, with 11 bases separating them. There are 13 residues in the CDR3. The CDR3 loop reads CASSEEGSNTIYF. In DNA form, the CDR3 reads TGCGCCAGCAGTGAGGAGGGCTCAAACACCATATATTTT.

The chain recombines TRBV3-1 with TRBJ2-1; 10 positions match TRBD2. Losses at the gene ends were 3 bases for V and 0 bases for J; bases not matched to a gene: 8. This CDR3 has 18 amino acids. Per the germline V gene, CDR1 is LGHDT and CDR2 is YNNKEL (reference sequence). The CDR3 is CASSHLASGGFSYNEQFF. Written as DNA, the CDR3 is TGTGCCAGCAGCCACCTCGCTAGCGGGGGATTCTCCTACAATGAGCAGTTCTTC.

The V gene is TRBV7-9, the J gene TRBJ1-1, with 7 bases aligning to TRBD1. Germline V gives CDR1 SEHNR, CDR2 FQNEAQ (reference sequence). The V segment lost 6 bases and the J segment 5 bases; nucleotides outside the gene matches: 9. The CDR3 extends over 14 amino acids. CDR3 nucleotide sequence: TGTGCCAGCAGTCCAACAGGGGAGGGTACTGAAGCTTTCTTT. It translates to CASSPTGEGTEAFF.

V is TRBV5-5 and J is TRBJ2-7, with TRBD1 matching over 9 bases. The CDR3 runs to 15 residues. The trim removed 2 bases at V and 6 bases at J, leaving 9 bases unmatched. Germline V gene data show CDR1 as SGHKS and CDR2 as YYEKEE (reference sequence). The CDR3 protein is CASSFQGTGLAEQYF. CDR3 DNA: TGTGCCAGCAGCTTTCAAGGGACAGGGCTGGCCGAGCAGTACTTC.

V usage is TRBV2 and J usage is TRBJ2-1; 7 positions match TRBD1. The CDR3 contains 10 residues. Germline V lookup: CDR1 SNHLY, CDR2 FYNNEI. Trimming cost V 7 bases and J 14 bases; bases outside gene matches: 5. CDR3 in amino acids: CASIRGQEFF. CDR3 DNA: TGTGCCAGCATAAGGGGGCAGGAGTTCTTC.

The V call is TRBV2, the J call TRBJ2-3; D not resolved. V gave up 8 bases and J gave up 2 bases, with 14 bases separating them. Germline V lookup: CDR1 SNHLY, CDR2 FYNNEI. The CDR3 sequence is 14 residues long. The CDR3 reads CASFGAGPTDTQYF. Here the CDR3 DNA reads TGTGCCAGCTTTGGAGCAGGCCCCACAGATACGCAGTATTTT.

This clonotype was found a few times. The chain joins TRBV6-1 to TRBJ1-1; D is perhaps TRBD1 (5 bases). V shed 7 bases and J shed 1 base, with 13 bases lying between them. The length of the CDR3 is 14 residues. Germline V gene sequence: CDR1 MNHNS, CDR2 SASEGT. The DNA of the CDR3 is TGTGCCAGCACCCACGGGGCCGGGAACACTGAAGCTTTCTTT. Its translation: CASTHGAGNTEAFF.

The chain has TRBV29-1 and TRBJ1-2, with D uncertain. The CDR3 has 12 residues. Trimming shortened V by 3 bases and J by 4 bases, and 9 bases separated the two germline ends. CDR1 and CDR2 (germline): SQVTM, ANQGSEA. The CDR3 here is CSVEEGFYGYTF. DNA of the CDR3: TGCAGCGTTGAGGAGGGCTTCTATGGCTACACCTTC. Supplemented by reference TRBV29-1 and TRBJ1-2, the full variable domain reads SAVISQKPSRDICQRGTSLTIQCQVDSQVTMMFWYRQQPGQSLTLIATANQGSEATYESGFVIDKFPISRPNLTFSTLTVSNMSPEDSSIYLCSVEEGFYGYTFGSGTRLTVV.

The genes are TRBV20-1 and TRBJ1-4; TRBD1 is a possible D gene (6 bases). CDR1 DFQATT and CDR2 SNEGSKA come from the germline V gene (reference sequence). The germline V and J ends were trimmed by 5 bases and 8 bases, with 21 bases remaining between them. The CDR3 loop spans 15 amino acids. This CDR3 reads CSAPGMQGWGEKLFF. The DNA of the CDR3 is TGCAGTGCTCCCGGGATGCAGGGGTGGGGAGAAAAACTGTTTTTT.

The rearrangement links TRBV10-2 to TRBJ1-1, with no clear D. Germline lookup yields CDR1 WSHSY and CDR2 SAAADI. Trimming cost V 10 bases and J 6 bases, with 21 bases left between them. CDR3 length: 14 residues. The CDR3 region is CATRFESLPPEAFF. CDR3 DNA: TGCGCCACCAGGTTCGAGAGCTTACCCCCTGAAGCTTTCTTT.

V usage is TRBV23-1 and J usage is TRBJ1-1, with a weak D call TRBD1 (6 bases). TRBV23-1 is placed among ORFs of uncertain function. There are 16 residues in the CDR3. V was pared by 2 bases and J by 0 bases, with 13 bases between. The CDR3 loop reads CASSQTGGRMNTEAFF. The CDR3 DNA sequence: TGCGCCAGCAGTCAAACGGGGGGCCGAATGAACACTGAAGCTTTCTTT.

This rearrangement joins TRBV20-1 to TRBJ2-7; D gene ambiguous. The CDR3 spans 14 residues. The V gene's germline CDR1 is DFQATT and CDR2 SNEGSKA (reference sequence). The V and J ends lost 0 bases and 1 base respectively, with 10 bases between them. CDR3 coding DNA: TGCAGTGCTAGAGATTTGGACGGGTCCTACGAGCAGTACTTC. This codes for CSARDLDGSYEQYF.

The chain carries TRBV2 and TRBJ1-5; tentative D call: TRBD1 (5 bases). V was pared by 4 bases and J by 1 base, with 11 bases between. Germline V lookup: CDR1 SNHLY, CDR2 FYNNEI. The CDR3 is made up of 15 amino acids. The CDR3 here is CASSVIQGSNQPQHF. As DNA, the CDR3 is TGTGCCAGCAGTGTCATTCAGGGCAGCAATCAGCCCCAGCATTTT.

This clonotype was found once. V is TRBV11-2 and J is TRBJ2-3; no clear D. Germline CDR1 is SGHAT and CDR2 is FQNNGV. Deletions cut 1 base from V and 3 bases from J, with 5 bases between. This CDR3 is built from 13 residues. Written as DNA, the CDR3 is TGTGCCAGCAGCTTAGCCCCGACAGATACGCAGTATTTT. This translates into CASSLAPTDTQYF.

In this sample, this clonotype turned up once. The chain joins TRBV10-3 to TRBJ2-7, with a tentative D call TRBD2 (6 bases). The V end lost 10 bases, the J end lost 4 bases, and 14 bases lay between the germline ends. Germline CDR1 and CDR2: ENHRY and SYGVKD. The CDR3 spans 12 residues. In DNA form, the CDR3 reads TGTGCCACCGGCGGGACTTCTTACGAGCAGTACTTC. The encoded protein is CATGGTSYEQYF.